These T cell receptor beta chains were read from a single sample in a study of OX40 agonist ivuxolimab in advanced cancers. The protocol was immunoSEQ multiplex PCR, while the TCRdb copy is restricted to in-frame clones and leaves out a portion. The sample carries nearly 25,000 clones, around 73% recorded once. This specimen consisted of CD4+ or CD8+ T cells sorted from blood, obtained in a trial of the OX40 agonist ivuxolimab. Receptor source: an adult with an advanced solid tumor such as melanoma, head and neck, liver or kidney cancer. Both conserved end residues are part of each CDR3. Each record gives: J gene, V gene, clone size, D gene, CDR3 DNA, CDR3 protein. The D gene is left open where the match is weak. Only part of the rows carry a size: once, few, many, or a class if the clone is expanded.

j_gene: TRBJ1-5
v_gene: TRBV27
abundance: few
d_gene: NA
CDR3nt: TGTGCCAGCAGTGGACAACAGGGCCGGCCCCAGCATTTT
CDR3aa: CASSGQQGRPQHF

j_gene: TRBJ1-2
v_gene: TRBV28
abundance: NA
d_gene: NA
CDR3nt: TGTGCCAGCACCCTCCCTCGATCCTATGGCTACACCTTC
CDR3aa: CASTLPRSYGYTF

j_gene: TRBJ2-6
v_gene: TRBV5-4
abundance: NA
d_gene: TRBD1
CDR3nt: TGTGCCAGCAGCTTTATACAGGGGAGAACCAGGGACTCTGGGGCCAACGTCCTGACTTTC
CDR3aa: CASSFIQGRTRDSGANVLTF

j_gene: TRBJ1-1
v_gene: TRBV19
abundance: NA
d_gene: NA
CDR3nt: TGTGCCAGTGGGAACACTGAAGCTTTCTTT
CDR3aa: CASGNTEAFF

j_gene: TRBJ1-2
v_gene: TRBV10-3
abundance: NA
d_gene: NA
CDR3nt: TGTGCCATCAGTGAGTCGGGCATCTCCAGGGGAGACTATGGCTACACCTTC
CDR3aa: CAISESGISRGDYGYTF

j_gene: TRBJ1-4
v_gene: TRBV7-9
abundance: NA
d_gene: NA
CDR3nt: TGTGCCAGCAGCTTAAGTGGGATTTCAGAGGAAAAACTGTTTTTT
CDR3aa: CASSLSGISEEKLFF

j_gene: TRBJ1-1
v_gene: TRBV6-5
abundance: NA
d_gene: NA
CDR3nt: TGTGCCAGCAGCGGCAGGGCTCGACGGGGCACTGAAGCTTTCTTT
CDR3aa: CASSGRARRGTEAFF

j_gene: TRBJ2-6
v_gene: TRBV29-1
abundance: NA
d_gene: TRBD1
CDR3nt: TGCAGCGCAACATTTGCCCGGGACAGGGACTCTGGGGCCAACGTCCTGACTTTC
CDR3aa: CSATFARDRDSGANVLTF

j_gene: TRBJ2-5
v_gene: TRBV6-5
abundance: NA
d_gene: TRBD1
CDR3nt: TGTGCCAGCAGTTACAACAGGGGGCAAGAGACCCAGTACTTC
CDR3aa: CASSYNRGQETQYF

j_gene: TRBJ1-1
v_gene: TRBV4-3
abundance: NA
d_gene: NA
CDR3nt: TGCGCCAGCAGCCAAGATTTCGGGGACCCAGAGAGGGCTGAAGCTTTCTTT
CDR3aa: CASSQDFGDPERAEAFF

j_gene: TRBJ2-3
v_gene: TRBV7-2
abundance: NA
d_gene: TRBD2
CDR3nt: TGTGCCAGCAGCCTACGACTAGCGGGAGGGTCAGATACGCAGTATTTT
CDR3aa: CASSLRLAGGSDTQYF

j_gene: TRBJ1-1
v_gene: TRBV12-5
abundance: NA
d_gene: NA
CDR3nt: TGTGCTAGTGGCCCTGGGGTAAACACTGAAGCTTTCTTT
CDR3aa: CASGPGVNTEAFF

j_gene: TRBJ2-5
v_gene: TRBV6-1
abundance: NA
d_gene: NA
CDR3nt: TGTGCCAGCAGTGACGGGGTTTGGGAGACCCAGTACTTC
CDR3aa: CASSDGVWETQYF

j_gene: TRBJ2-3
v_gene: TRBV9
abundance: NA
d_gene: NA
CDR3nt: TGTGCCAGCAGCGTAGCAGATACGCAGTATTTT
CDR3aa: CASSVADTQYF

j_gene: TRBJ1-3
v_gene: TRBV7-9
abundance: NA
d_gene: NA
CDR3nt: TGTGCCAGCAGTGTCCTCCAGGTGGGCGCTGGAAACACCATATATTTT
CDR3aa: CASSVLQVGAGNTIYF

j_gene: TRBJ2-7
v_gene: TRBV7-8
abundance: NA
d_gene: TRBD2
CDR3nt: TGTGCCAGCAGCTTAGAGGGCGGGAGGGCCTACGAGCAGTACTTC
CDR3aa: CASSLEGGRAYEQYF

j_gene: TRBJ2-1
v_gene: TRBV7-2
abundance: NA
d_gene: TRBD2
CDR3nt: TGTGCCAGCAGCCCCACGGTACTAGCGGGAGACGGCAATGAGCAGTTCTTC
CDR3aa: CASSPTVLAGDGNEQFF

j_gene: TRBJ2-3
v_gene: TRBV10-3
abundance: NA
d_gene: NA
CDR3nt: TGTGCCATCAGTGATCGGGGGAGCACAGATACGCAGTATTTT
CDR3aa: CAISDRGSTDTQYF

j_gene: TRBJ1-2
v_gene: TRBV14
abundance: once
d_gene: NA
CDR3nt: TGTGCCAGCAGCCCCCGGGCTCGGGGTGGCTACACCTTC
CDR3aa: CASSPRARGGYTF

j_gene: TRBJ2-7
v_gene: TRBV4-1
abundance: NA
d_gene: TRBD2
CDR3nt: TGCGCCAGCAGCCAAGATCGGGAGGTGTACTTC
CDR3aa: CASSQDREVYF

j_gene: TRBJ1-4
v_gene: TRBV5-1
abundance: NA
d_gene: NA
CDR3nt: TGCGCCAGCAGCCGAATTCCGGGTTCGACTAATGAAAAACTGTTTTTT
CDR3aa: CASSRIPGSTNEKLFF

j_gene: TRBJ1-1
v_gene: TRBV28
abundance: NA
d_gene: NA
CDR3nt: TGTGCCAGCAGTTTGCCCCTGGGTTCGGGCTCGAACACTGAAGCTTTCTTT
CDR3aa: CASSLPLGSGSNTEAFF

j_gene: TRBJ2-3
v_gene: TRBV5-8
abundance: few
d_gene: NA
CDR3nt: TGTGCCAGCAGCCTCGACCGTCGGGATACGCAGTATTTT
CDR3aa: CASSLDRRDTQYF

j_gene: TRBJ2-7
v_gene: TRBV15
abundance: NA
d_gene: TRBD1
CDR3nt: TGTGCCACCAGCAGTGGGACAGGGAGGTCCTACGAGCAGTACTTC
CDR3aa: CATSSGTGRSYEQYF

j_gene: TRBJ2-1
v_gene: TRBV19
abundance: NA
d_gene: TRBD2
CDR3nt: TGTGCCACCTTAGAAGGGACTAGCGGGAGTAGGGACAATGAGCAGTTCTTC
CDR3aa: CATLEGTSGSRDNEQFF

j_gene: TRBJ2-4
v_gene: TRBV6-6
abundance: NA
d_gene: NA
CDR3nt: TGTGCCAGCAGTTTTTCAAGGGCGAGTCAAAACATTCAGTACTTC
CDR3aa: CASSFSRASQNIQYF

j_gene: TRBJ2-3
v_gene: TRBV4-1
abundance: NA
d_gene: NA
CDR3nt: TGCGCCAGCAGCCAAAATCAGGGACCCGCCGCCTATACGCAGTATTTT
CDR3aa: CASSQNQGPAAYTQYF

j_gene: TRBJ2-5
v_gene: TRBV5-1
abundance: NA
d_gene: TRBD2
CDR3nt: TGCGCCAGCAGCTTGAACCGCGGGAGGGTCCAAGAGACCCAGTACTTC
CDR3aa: CASSLNRGRVQETQYF

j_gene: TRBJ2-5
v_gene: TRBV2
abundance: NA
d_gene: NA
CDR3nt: TGTGCCAGCAGGGCGGAGTCGAGGGAGACCCAGTACTTC
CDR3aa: CASRAESRETQYF

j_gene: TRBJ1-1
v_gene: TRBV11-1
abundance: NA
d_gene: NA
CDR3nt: TGTGCCAGCAGCTTACAGGTGAACACTGAAGCTTTCTTT
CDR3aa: CASSLQVNTEAFF

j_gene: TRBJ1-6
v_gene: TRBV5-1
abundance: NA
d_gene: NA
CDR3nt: TGCGCCAGCAGCTTGGTAGTGGGCTATAATTCACCCCTCCACTTT
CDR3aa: CASSLVVGYNSPLHF

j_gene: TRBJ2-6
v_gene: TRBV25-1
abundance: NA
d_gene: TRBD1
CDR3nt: TGTGCCAGCAGTGATTTGACAGGGGGCCCCTCTGGGGCCAACGTCCTGACTTTC
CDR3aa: CASSDLTGGPSGANVLTF

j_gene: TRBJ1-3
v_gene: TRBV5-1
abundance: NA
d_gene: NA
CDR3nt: TGCGCCAGCAGCCTAACAGGGACTGGAAACACCATATATTTT
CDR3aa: CASSLTGTGNTIYF

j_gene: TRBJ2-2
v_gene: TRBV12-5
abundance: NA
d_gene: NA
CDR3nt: TGTGCTAGTGGTATCCACAGGGTCGGTGGAACCGGGGAGCTGTTTTTT
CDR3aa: CASGIHRVGGTGELFF

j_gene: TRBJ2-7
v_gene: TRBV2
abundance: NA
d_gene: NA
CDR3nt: TGTGCCAGCAGTGACCCCCCTCTTACTACACGGCCCTACGAGCAGTACTTC
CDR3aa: CASSDPPLTTRPYEQYF

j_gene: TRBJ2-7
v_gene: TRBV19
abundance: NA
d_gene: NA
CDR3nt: TGTGCCAGTAGTATAGAATCCGGGACCCGCTCGCGGTACTTC
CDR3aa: CASSIESGTRSRYF

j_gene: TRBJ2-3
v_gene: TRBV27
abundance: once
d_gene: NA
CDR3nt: TGTGCCAGCAGTTTATCTAGCGCATCCCCAGATACGCAGTATTTT
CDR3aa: CASSLSSASPDTQYF

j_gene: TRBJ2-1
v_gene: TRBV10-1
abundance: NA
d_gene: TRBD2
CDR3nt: TGCGCCAGCAGTGACATGGCGGGAGGTAACAATGAGCAGTTCTTC
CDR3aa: CASSDMAGGNNEQFF

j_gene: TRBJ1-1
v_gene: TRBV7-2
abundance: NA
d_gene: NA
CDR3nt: TGTGCCAGCAGCTTCTTAGGTGGGTCTGAAGCTTTCTTT
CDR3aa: CASSFLGGSEAFF

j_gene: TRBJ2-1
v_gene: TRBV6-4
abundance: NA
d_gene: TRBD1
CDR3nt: TGTGCCAGCAGCTACGGACAGGGACGCTCCTACAATGAGCAGTTCTTC
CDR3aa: CASSYGQGRSYNEQFF

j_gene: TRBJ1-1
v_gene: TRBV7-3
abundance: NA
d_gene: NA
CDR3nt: TGTGCCACTAAAAAACAGGCGGTTGACACTGAAGCTTTCTTT
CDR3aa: CATKKQAVDTEAFF

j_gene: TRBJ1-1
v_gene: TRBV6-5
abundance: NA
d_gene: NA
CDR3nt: TGTGCCAGCAGCTACTGGACCCCACCAAACACTGAAGCTTTCTTT
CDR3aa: CASSYWTPPNTEAFF

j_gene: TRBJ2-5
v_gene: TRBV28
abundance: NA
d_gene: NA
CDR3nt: TGTGCCAGCAGTTTGTCGCAAGAGACCCAGTACTTC
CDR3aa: CASSLSQETQYF

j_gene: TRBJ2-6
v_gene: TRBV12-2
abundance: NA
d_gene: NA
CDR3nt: TGTGCAAGTCGCTTAGGGTTGGCAGCTGGGGCCAACGTCCTGACTTTC
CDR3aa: CASRLGLAAGANVLTF